The TCR beta chain under discussion was sequenced for a study of siplizumab effects on memory and regulatory T cells. Whole-study findings and limits: The alloresponse seemed to draw substantially on naive T cells, which appeared more diverse than memory cells.

Concerning this clone: Antigen: not known.

The protocol was immunoSEQ multiplex PCR, while the TCRdb copy is restricted to in-frame clones and leaves out a portion. The sample includes roughly 100,000 clones, about 93% of them seen just once. V lost 0 bases to trimming and J lost 0 bases; unmatched junction nucleotides: 5. Germline V gene lookup returns CDR1 GTSNPN and CDR2 SVGIG (reference sequence). CDR3 length: 16 amino acids. The sequence was collected from a human donor in good health. Specimen: Tregs sorted from blood. The chain joins TRBV30 to TRBJ2-3; 8 positions agree with TRBD2. The CDR3 sequence: CAWSVSGVTSTDTQYF. CDR3 nucleotide sequence: TGTGCCTGGAGTGTTAGCGGGGTGACTAGCACAGATACGCAGTATTTT.